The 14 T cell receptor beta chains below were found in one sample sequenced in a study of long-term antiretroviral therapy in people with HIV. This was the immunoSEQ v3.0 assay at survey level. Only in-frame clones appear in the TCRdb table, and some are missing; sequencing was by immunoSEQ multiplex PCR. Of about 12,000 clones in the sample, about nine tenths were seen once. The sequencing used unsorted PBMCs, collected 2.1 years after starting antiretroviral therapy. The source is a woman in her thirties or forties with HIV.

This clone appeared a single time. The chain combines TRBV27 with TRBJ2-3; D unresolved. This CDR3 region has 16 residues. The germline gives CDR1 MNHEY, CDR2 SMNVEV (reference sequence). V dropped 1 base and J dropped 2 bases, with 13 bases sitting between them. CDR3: CASSLYPRPSTDTQYF. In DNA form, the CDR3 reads TGTGCCAGCAGTTTATATCCGAGACCCTCCACAGATACGCAGTATTTT.

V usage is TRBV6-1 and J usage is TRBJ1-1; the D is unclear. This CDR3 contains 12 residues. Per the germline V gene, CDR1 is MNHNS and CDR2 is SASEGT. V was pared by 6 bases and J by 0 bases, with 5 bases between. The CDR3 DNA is TGTGCCAGCAGGAACGTGAACACTGAAGCTTTCTTT. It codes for CASRNVNTEAFF.

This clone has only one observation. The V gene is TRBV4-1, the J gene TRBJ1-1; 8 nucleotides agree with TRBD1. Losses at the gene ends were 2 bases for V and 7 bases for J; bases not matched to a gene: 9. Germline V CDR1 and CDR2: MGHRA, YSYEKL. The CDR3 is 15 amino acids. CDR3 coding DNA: TGCGCCAGCAGCCAACCGGACAGGGAAACGTTTGAAGCTTTCTTT. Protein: CASSQPDRETFEAFF.

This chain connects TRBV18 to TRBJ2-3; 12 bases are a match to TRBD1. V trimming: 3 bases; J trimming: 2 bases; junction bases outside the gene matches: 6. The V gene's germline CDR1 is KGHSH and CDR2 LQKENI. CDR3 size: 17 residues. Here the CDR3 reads CASSPGTGGFNTDTQYF. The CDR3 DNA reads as TGTGCCAGCTCACCCGGGACAGGGGGCTTTAACACAGATACGCAGTATTTT.

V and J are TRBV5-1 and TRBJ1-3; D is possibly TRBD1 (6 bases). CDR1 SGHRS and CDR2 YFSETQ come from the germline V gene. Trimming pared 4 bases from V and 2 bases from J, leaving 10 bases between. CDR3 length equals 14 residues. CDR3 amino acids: CASSHGTPGNTIYF. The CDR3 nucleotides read TGCGCCAGCAGCCACGGGACACCTGGAAACACCATATATTTT. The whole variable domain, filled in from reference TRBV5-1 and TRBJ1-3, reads KAGVTQTPRYLIKTRGQQVTLSCSPISGHRSVSWYQQTPGQGLQFLFEYFSETQRNKGNFPGRFSGRQFSNSRSEMNVSTLELGDSALYLCASSHGTPGNTIYFGEGSWLTVV.

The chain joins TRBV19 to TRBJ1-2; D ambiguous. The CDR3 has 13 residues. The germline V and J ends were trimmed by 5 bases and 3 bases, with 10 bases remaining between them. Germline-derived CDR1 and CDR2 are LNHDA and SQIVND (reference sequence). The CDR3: CASSAHGDYGYTF. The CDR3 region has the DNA TGTGCCAGTAGTGCCCACGGGGACTATGGCTACACCTTC.

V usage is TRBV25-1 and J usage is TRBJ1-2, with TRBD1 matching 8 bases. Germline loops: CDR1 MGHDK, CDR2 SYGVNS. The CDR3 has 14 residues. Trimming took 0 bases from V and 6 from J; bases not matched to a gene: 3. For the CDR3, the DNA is TGTGCCAGCAGTGAATATGGACAGGGCGATGGCTACACCTTC. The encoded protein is CASSEYGQGDGYTF.

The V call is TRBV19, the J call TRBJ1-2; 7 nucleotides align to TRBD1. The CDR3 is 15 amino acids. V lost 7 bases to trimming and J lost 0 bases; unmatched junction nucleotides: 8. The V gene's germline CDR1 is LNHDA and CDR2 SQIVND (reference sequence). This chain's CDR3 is CASIAGDSSNYGYTF. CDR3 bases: TGTGCCAGTATTGCCGGGGACAGTTCTAACTATGGCTACACCTTC.

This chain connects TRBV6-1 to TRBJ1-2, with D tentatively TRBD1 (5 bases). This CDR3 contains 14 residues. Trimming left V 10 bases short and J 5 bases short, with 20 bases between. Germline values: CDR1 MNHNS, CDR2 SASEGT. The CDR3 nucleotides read TGTGCCACCGGACGTGGGGGTAACTGGTATGGCTACACCTTC. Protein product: CATGRGGNWYGYTF.

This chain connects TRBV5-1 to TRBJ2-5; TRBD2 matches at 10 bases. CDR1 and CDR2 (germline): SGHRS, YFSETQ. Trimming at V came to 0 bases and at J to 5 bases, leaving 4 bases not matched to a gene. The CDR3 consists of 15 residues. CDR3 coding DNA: TGCGCCAGCAGCTTGGTTGGGGGACTAGCGGAGACCCAGTACTTC. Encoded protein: CASSLVGGLAETQYF.

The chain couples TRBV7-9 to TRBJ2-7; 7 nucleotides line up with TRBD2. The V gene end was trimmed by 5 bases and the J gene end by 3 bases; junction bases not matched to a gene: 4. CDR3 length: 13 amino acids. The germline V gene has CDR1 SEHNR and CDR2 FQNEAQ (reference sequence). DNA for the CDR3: TGTGCCAGCAGCCCGCCGGGGGGCTACGAGCAGTACTTC. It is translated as CASSPPGGYEQYF. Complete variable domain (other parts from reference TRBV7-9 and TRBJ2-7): DTGVSQNPRHKITKRGQNVTFRCDPISEHNRLYWYRQTLGQGPEFLTYFQNEAQLEKSRLLSDRFSAERPKGSFSTLEIQRTEQGDSAMYLCASSPPGGYEQYFGPGTRLTVT.

The CDR3 DNA sequence: TGTGCCAGCAGTCAAGACAGCACCGGGGAGCTGTTTTTT. This codes for CASSQDSTGELFF. The V gene is TRBV2, the J gene TRBJ2-2; the D gene is possibly TRBD1 (5 bases). Germline V gene lookup returns CDR1 SNHLY and CDR2 FYNNEI. The V end lost 5 bases, the J end lost 4 bases, and 8 bases lay between the germline ends. The CDR3 sequence is 13 residues long.

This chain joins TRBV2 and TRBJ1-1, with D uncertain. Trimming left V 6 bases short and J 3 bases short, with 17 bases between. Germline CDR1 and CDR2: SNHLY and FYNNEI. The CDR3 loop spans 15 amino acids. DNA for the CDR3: TGTGCCAGCAGCAGCAGACGGTCCGGGGACACTGAAGCTTTCTTT. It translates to CASSSRRSGDTEAFF.

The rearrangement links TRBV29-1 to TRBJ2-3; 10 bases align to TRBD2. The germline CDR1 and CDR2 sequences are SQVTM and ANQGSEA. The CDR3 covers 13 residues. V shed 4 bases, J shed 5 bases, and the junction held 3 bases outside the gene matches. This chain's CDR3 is CSVVAGGEDTQYF. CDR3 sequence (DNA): TGCAGCGTTGTAGCGGGGGGTGAAGATACGCAGTATTTT.